Described below is a single TCR beta chain sequence and its context. The V gene end was trimmed by 2 bases and the J gene end by 5 bases; junction bases not matched to a gene: 3. The CDR3 consists of 15 residues. Looked up from germline, CDR1 is WNHNN and CDR2 is SYGVQD (reference sequence). The record originates from a study of blood T cell repertoires in COVID-19. Measured with immunoSEQ multiplex PCR; TCRdb has only the in-frame clones, and not every one. Of approximately 200,000 clones listed, over 80% are singletons. The rearrangement links TRBV10-1 to TRBJ2-2; TRBD2 agrees at 9 bases. Source material: PBMCs or T cells enriched from blood (not recorded which). This clonotype was sampled from a young man who had recovered from COVID-19. Here the CDR3 DNA reads TGCGCCAGCAGTGAGGGTACTAGCGGGACCGGGGAGCTGTTTTTT. Protein sequence: CASSEGTSGTGELFF.